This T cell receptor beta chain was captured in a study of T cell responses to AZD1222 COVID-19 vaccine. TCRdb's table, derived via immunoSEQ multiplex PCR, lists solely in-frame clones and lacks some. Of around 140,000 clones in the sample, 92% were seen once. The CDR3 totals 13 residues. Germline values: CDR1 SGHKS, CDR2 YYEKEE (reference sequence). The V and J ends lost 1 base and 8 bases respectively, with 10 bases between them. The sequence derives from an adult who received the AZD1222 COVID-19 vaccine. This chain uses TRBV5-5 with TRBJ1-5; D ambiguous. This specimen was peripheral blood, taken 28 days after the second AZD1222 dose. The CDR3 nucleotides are TGTGCCAGCAGCTTGTTGCCCACTGAGCCCCAGCATTTT. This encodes CASSLLPTEPQHF.